The T cell receptor beta chain described here comes from a study of T cells in localized non-small cell lung cancer. The CDR3 length is 12 residues. The V segment lost 6 bases and the J segment 0 bases; nucleotides outside the gene matches: 1. Germline CDR1 reads SQVTM; CDR2 reads ANQGSEA. Here immunoSEQ multiplex PCR was the method, and the copy in TCRdb shows in-frame clones only, minus some. The sample includes just over 20,000 clones, over 65% seen only once; the top ten take approximately 15%. Material: PBMCs, obtained before any cancer treatment. This receptor was obtained from a woman aged 35-75 years with stage II squamous cell lung carcinoma. The chain couples TRBV29-1 to TRBJ2-5, with 7 bases identical to TRBD1. The CDR3: CSVDRNQETQYF. In DNA, the CDR3 is TGCAGCGTGGACAGGAACCAAGAGACCCAGTACTTC.